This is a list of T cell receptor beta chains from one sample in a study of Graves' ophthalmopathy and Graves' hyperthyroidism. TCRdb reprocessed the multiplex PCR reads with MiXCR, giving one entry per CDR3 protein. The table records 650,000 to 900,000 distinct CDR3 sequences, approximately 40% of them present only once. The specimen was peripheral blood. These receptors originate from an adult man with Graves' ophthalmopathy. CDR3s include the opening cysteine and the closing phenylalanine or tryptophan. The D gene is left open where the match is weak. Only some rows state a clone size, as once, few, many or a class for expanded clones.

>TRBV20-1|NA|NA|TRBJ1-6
TGCAGTGCTAGTGTCATGAGAAATTCACCCCTCCACTTT
CSASVMRNSPLHF
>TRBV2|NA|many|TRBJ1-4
TGTGCCAGCAGCGGCCAAGGGGGGAGGGCAGAACTGTTTTTT
CASSGQGGRAELFF
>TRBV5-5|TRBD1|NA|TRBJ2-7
TGTGCCAGCAGCTTGGCCCAAGGACAGGGCTCCTACGAGCAGTACTTC
CASSLAQGQGSYEQYF
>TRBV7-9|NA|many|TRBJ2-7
TGTGCCAGCATGCGACCAGGGACCTACGAGCAGTACTTC
CASMRPGTYEQYF
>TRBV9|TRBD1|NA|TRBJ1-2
TGTGCCAGCAGCCCACAGGGGATAGGCTATGGCTACACCTTC
CASSPQGIGYGYTF
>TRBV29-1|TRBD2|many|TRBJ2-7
TGCAGCGTTCGACGGGAGGGGGTCTACGAGCAGTACTTC
CSVRREGVYEQYF
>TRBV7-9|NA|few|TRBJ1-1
TGTGCCAGCAGCTTATACGCCGTCGGCAGGACTTCTCCTGAAGCTTTCTTT
CASSLYAVGRTSPEAFF
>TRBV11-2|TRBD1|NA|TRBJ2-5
TGTGCCAGCAGCTTAGGGACAGGGCGCGCCGGTATAAAGACCCAGTACTTC
CASSLGTGRAGIKTQYF
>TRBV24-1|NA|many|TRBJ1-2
TGTGCCACCAGTGATTCCACAGGGCGATCGTATGGCTACACCTTC
CATSDSTGRSYGYTF
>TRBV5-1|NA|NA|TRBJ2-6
TGCGCCAGCAGCGGGGCGACAGAGCCCTCTGGGGCCAACGTCCTGACTTTC
CASSGATEPSGANVLTF
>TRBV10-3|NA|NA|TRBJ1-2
TGTGCCACCGCGATGAGACAGGCATTAAAATATGGCTACACCTTC
CATAMRQALKYGYTF